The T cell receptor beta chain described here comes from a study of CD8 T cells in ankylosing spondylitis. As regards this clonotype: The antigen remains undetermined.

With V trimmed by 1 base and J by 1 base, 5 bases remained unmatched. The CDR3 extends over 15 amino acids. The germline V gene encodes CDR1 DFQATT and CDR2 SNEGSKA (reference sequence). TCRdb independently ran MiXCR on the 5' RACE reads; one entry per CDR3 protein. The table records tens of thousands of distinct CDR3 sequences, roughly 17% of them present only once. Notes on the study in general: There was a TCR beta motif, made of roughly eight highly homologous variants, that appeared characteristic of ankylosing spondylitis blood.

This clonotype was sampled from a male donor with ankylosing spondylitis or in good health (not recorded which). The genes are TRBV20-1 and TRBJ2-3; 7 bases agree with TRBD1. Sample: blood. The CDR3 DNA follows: TGCAGTGCTAGAGTGAGGGGGCTTTGCACAGATACGCAGTATTTT. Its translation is CSARVRGLCTDTQYF.